This T cell receptor (beta chain) was captured by sequencing in a study of CD8 T cells in ankylosing spondylitis. Preparation of TCR beta libraries was done by quantitative 5'-RACE with molecular barcodes. TCRdb itself ran the 5' RACE reads through MiXCR, one entry per CDR3 protein. Here the sample spans approximately 60,000 distinct CDR3 sequences, more than 5.5% being singletons. CDR3 length equals 12 residues. V lost 3 bases, J lost 11 bases, and 4 bases stayed unmatched. The rearrangement joins TRBV12-3 or TRBV12-4 to TRBJ1-5; 7 nucleotides agree with TRBD1. This receptor was obtained from a male donor with ankylosing spondylitis. The specimen was synovial fluid, either unsorted or a sorted T cell fraction (not recorded which). Here the CDR3 reads CASSLDRLAQHF. CDR3 nucleotides: TGTGCCAGCAGTTTGGACAGGCTGGCCCAGCATTTT.